This passage covers 14 T cell receptor beta chains from one sample sequenced in a study of T cells in Graves' hyperthyroidism and ophthalmopathy. RNA transcripts gave rise to amplified TCR beta CDR3 regions. When the TCR CDR3 underwent first-round RT-PCR, the HTBI primer set was used. TCRdb independently ran MiXCR on the multiplex PCR reads; one entry per CDR3 protein. The sample has about 840,000 distinct CDR3 sequences, over 35% seen once. Sequenced: blood. The receptors originated from a man between 18 and 35 years old with Graves' hyperthyroidism.

The chain is built from TRBV12-3 or TRBV12-4 and TRBJ1-4, with D possibly TRBD1 on 6 matching bases. The germline V and J ends were trimmed by 4 bases and 7 bases, with 13 bases remaining between them. CDR3 length: 14 amino acids. This chain's CDR3 is CASSSQGGVEKLFF. As DNA, the CDR3 is TGTGCCAGCAGTTCTCAAGGGGGGGTTGAAAAACTGTTTTTT.

This clonotype has only a few counts. The V and J genes are TRBV7-2 and TRBJ2-5, with 7 bases identical to TRBD1. CDR3 length: 14 residues. CDR1 is SGHTA, CDR2 FQGNSA, per germline. V lost 5 bases to trimming and J lost 6 bases; unmatched junction nucleotides: 9. CDR3 nucleotide sequence: TGTGCCAGCAGCAAACCGACAGGGTGGCAGACCCAGTACTTC. As protein: CASSKPTGWQTQYF.

A remark on this clonotype: A much larger clone is a single base away; this may be a read error. The chain is built from TRBV7-6 and TRBJ2-7; 8 nucleotides match TRBD2. In germline, CDR1 is SGHVS, CDR2 FNYEAQ. Trimming at V came to 4 bases and at J to 2 bases, leaving 4 bases not matched to a gene. CDR3 length equals 14 residues. DNA of the CDR3: TGTGCCAGCAGCTCGGGACTAGAGCCCTACGAGCAGTACTTC. Its protein product is CASSSGLEPYEQYF.

On this clonotype: Just one base apart from a much larger clone, this may be a read error. CDR3 residues: CASMGQTNAGELFF. DNA of the CDR3: TGTGCCAGCATGGGGCAGACGAACGCCGGGGAGCTGTTTTTT. The chain employs TRBV7-2 and TRBJ2-2; a weak D match, TRBD1 (5 bases). The CDR3 consists of 14 residues. The germline CDR1 and CDR2 sequences are SGHTA and FQGNSA.

The table lists this clonotype with many counts. The chain has TRBV10-1 and TRBJ1-1; the D gene is possibly TRBD1 (6 bases). The CDR3 consists of 17 residues. Germline V gene sequence: CDR1 WNHNN, CDR2 SYGVQD (reference sequence). Trimming removed 2 bases at V and 4 bases at J, with 20 bases between. CDR3 sequence (DNA): TGCGCCAGCAGTGAGACAGGGCACAGGTCGAAGTCCACTGAAGCTTTCTTT. Encoded protein: CASSETGHRSKSTEAFF.

This clonotype was counted at least ten times. This chain connects TRBV7-9 to TRBJ1-2; D is unclear. V dropped 6 bases and J dropped 0 bases, with 8 bases sitting between them. Germline V gene lookup returns CDR1 SEHNR and CDR2 FQNEAQ (reference sequence). This CDR3 comprises 13 residues. Here the CDR3 DNA reads TGTGCCAGCAGTCTCGCAGCTAACTATGGCTACACCTTC. Encoded protein: CASSLAANYGYTF. Full variable domain (missing parts from reference TRBV7-9 and TRBJ1-2): DTGVSQNPRHKITKRGQNVTFRCDPISEHNRLYWYRQTLGQGPEFLTYFQNEAQLEKSRLLSDRFSAERPKGSFSTLEIQRTEQGDSAMYLCASSLAANYGYTFGSGTRLTVV.

This clonotype showed up just once. The gene calls are TRBV19 and TRBJ1-5; weak D call: TRBD1 (5 bases). Deletions cut 3 bases from V and 7 bases from J, with 10 bases between. This CDR3 region has 13 residues. Germline V gene lookup returns CDR1 LNHDA and CDR2 SQIVND (reference sequence). CDR3 loop: CASSMGGDQPQHF. The CDR3 DNA reads TGTGCCAGTAGTATGGGTGGGGACCAGCCCCAGCATTTT.

Only a few counts were recorded for this clonotype. The chain uses TRBV20-1 and TRBJ1-6; no reliable D call. V gave up 0 bases and J gave up 0 bases, with 9 bases separating them. The CDR3 is 16 amino acids. Germline V gene data show CDR1 as DFQATT and CDR2 as SNEGSKA (reference sequence). CDR3 DNA sequence: TGCAGTGCTAGAGATCAAACTGGCTCCTATAATTCACCCCTCCACTTT. Translation: CSARDQTGSYNSPLHF.

The rearrangement joins TRBV4-1 to TRBJ2-5; no clear D gene. This CDR3 comprises 13 residues. V dropped 1 base and J dropped 4 bases, with 7 bases sitting between them. The germline V gene has CDR1 MGHRA and CDR2 YSYEKL. CDR3 amino acids: CASSQGVLETQYF. DNA for the CDR3: TGCGCCAGCAGCCAAGGAGTCTTAGAGACCCAGTACTTC.

The chain recombines TRBV19 with TRBJ2-7; no firm D call. The CDR3 sequence is 14 residues long. V was cut by 4 bases and J by 0 bases, with 10 bases left in between. Germline CDR1 LNHDA, CDR2 SQIVND (reference sequence). The CDR3 DNA reads as TGTGCCAGTAGTACAATATCCTCCTCCTACGAGCAGTACTTC. As protein: CASSTISSSYEQYF.

This clonotype was seen more than once but under ten times. CDR3 loop: CASSYRGAQRTNEKLFF. CDR3 DNA sequence: TGTGCCAGCAGTTACAGGGGAGCCCAGAGGACTAATGAAAAACTGTTTTTT. The chain employs TRBV2 and TRBJ1-4; 7 bases match TRBD1. CDR1 and CDR2 from the germline V gene are SNHLY and FYNNEI. This CDR3 has 17 amino acids. The trim removed 5 bases at V and 2 bases at J, leaving 11 bases unmatched.

In this sample, this clonotype turned up many times. This chain links TRBV13 with TRBJ2-5; 9 bases are a match to TRBD2. The CDR3 spans 14 residues. V was pared by 3 bases and J by 4 bases, with 3 bases of the junction left unmatched. Germline V gene lookup returns CDR1 PRHDT and CDR2 FYEKMQ (reference sequence). The CDR3 loop is CASSFGGRGETQYF. CDR3 DNA: TGTGCCAGCAGCTTTGGCGGGAGGGGAGAGACCCAGTACTTC.

This clonotype was detected ten times or more. The chain combines TRBV7-9 with TRBJ1-5, with D unclear. Trimming stripped 0 bases from V and 5 bases from J, with 14 bases between. Germline-derived CDR1 and CDR2 are SEHNR and FQNEAQ (reference sequence). The CDR3 contains 16 residues. CDR3 nucleotides: TGTGCCAGCAGCTTAGCGTATGGTGCAGAGTATCAGCCCCAGCATTTT. It yields the protein CASSLAYGAEYQPQHF.

At least ten counts were recorded for this clonotype. V usage is TRBV2 and J usage is TRBJ2-5; D gene unclear. This CDR3 is 10 amino acids long. Germline values: CDR1 SNHLY, CDR2 FYNNEI. V lost 4 bases and J lost 12, with 9 bases in between. The CDR3 nucleotides read TGTGCCAGCAGTGCGACCCAGGAGTACTTC. Its translation is CASSATQEYF. Filled out from reference TRBV2 and TRBJ2-5, the complete variable domain reads EPEVTQTPSHQVTQMGQEVILRCVPISNHLYFYWYRQILGQKVEFLVSFYNNEISEKSEIFDDQFSVERPDGSNFTLKIRSTKLEDSAMYFCASSATQEYFGPGTRLLVL.